This TCR beta chain was captured in a study of shared clonotypes between healthy human individuals (dated by TCRdb to the early 2020s). With respect to the entire study: A couple of women and three men aged 18 to 49 years were included in the cohort. Per donor, three plates each were used for CD4 naive and CD4 memory, two for CD8 naive, and one for CD8 memory. The study deeply sequenced blood TCR repertoires of about 5 healthy adults to estimate repertoire size and the extent of clonotype sharing between individuals. To increase sequencing depth and limit assay-specific biases, TCR repertoire library preparation and sequencing were carried out by different laboratories using diverse techniques. Between about 0.85 and 10 billion PBMCs per donor were obtained by leukapheresis. On the study overall, not on this receptor specifically: Naive subsets generally had larger estimated clonotype richness than memory subsets. Sharing across a handful of donors was observed for about 4.8% of naive CD4, under 4% of naive CD8, over 2% of memory CD4, and 0.4% of memory CD8 clonotypes. Higher generation probabilities were observed for clonotypes shared by all four sorted-subset donors than for non-shared clonotypes. Because the study included only a small number of donors, the genetic and exposure-history diversity represented was limited. Pairwise subsampling led to the expectation that sequencing depth would affect the degree of clonotype sharing among donors. Even with the large sequencing depth, rarefaction of the sorted-subset datasets indicated that sequencing was incomplete. Sampling was limited to blood, and TCR repertoires in tissue likely differ from TCR repertoires in blood.

The donors were healthy, HIV-negative adults with no recently reported acute infections or vaccinations. Every donor was a Caucasian adult living in Nashville, Tennessee, USA. CD4+ T cells were enriched by magnetic negative selection, after which naive cells were positively selected on CD45RA and the negative fraction was taken as the memory subset. Blood was obtained by leukapheresis, after which PBMCs were separated by Ficoll-Histopaque density gradient centrifugation and cryopreserved in liquid nitrogen vapor phase. Analytical flow cytometry was used to check the purity and quantity of each magnetically sorted T cell population. From each sorted fraction, genomic DNA was isolated and quantified by UV absorbance on a Nanodrop 2000c. This clone showed up just once. The specificity of this receptor is unknown. Base qualities are not provided; no much larger clone lies one nucleotide away. Using the deep immunoSEQ assay, multiplex PCR amplified TCR CDR3 regions from genomic DNA. Genomic DNA extracted from each cell subset was distributed evenly over all wells of several immunoSEQ 96-well plates, and each plate served as one replicate. For sorted subsets, approximately 200 ng of genomic DNA, equivalent to around 31,000 T cell genomes, went into each replicate PCR. Purified libraries were measured with a Qubit 3.0 fluorometer, size-checked on a Bioanalyzer 2100, and measured again with the KAPA Library Quantification kit. Every immunoSEQ 96-well plate was sequenced on a separate single-read 150-cycle Illumina NextSeq 550 flow cell. In the source study's methods: The immunoSEQ output contained only junctional sequences without quality scores, so filtering could not match that applied to full-length reads. To assign V/J genes and CDR3, sequences were annotated against IMGT germline references using PyIR, a Python wrapper for IgBLAST v1.9. Reads were filtered out if the reads had weak V/J assignments (E-value above 1e-6), no CDR3, stop codons, out-of-frame junctions, or ambiguous translated residues. V3J clonotypes were defined as sequences sharing the same inferred V gene, J gene, and CDR3 amino acid sequence. To compute the percentage overlap between repertoires, the number of shared unique clonotypes was divided by the size of the smaller repertoire. Repertoire richness was assessed with RTK rarefaction, the Chao1 estimator, and Recon v2.1 estimates of unobserved clonotypes. Generation probabilities were computed with OLGA for all TCRbeta clonotypes obtained by the gDNA method from a few donors. This immuneACCESS table, as held by TCRdb, lists in-frame sequences with V and J called but not all clones. Of the missing ones, under half trace to an unresolved V gene in checked studies; the others have no known cause. The D gene and trimming were derived from the DNA, and the V and J assignments and clone size from that table. This sample is represented by fewer than 850,000 clones; about two thirds of them were singletons. The biggest ten clones account for approximately 2% of the sample.

CDR1 and CDR2, per the germline V gene, are SGHAT and FQNNGV. The CDR3 spans 13 residues, from the cysteine through the phenylalanine. Only the CDR3 region is kept as DNA, spanning 39 bases read in frame from base 1. V was cut back by 4 bases and J by 7 bases, leaving a gap of 8 bases between them. The sequence came from a young woman in good health. The V and J segments used are TRBV11-2 and TRBJ1-6; the D gene is not confidently resolved. The sequenced sample consisted of memory CD4+ T cells sorted from blood. Reading the label with the study, this specimen's cell subset or site is: CD45RA-negative fraction. The CDR3 in this case is CASSSMGNSPLHF. The DNA is as follows: TGTGCCAGCAGCTCGATGGGGAATTCACCCCTCCACTTT.